The 14 T cell receptor beta chains below all came from one sample that was sequenced in a study of blood T cell repertoires in COVID-19. Method: immunoSEQ multiplex PCR; TCRdb's copy keeps in-frame clones and lacks some. Of approximately 380,000 clones in the sample, about 88% were seen once. Sequenced: PBMCs or T cells enriched from blood (not recorded which). These receptors came from a woman under 30 who had recovered from COVID-19.

The V gene is TRBV19, the J gene TRBJ1-4; D possibly corresponds to TRBD1 (6 bases). Germline CDR1 LNHDA, CDR2 SQIVND (reference sequence). This CDR3 comprises 14 residues. V was trimmed by 8 bases and J by 4 bases, leaving 14 bases between them. CDR3 protein: CASAQGRLNEKLFF. The CDR3, as DNA: TGTGCCAGTGCACAGGGTAGGCTTAATGAAAAACTGTTTTTT.

This chain joins TRBV29-1 and TRBJ2-7, with a weak D call TRBD1 (6 bases). This CDR3 spans 17 amino acids. The germline CDR1 and CDR2 sequences are SQVTM and ANQGSEA. Trimming cost V 4 bases and J 4 bases, with 26 bases left between them. DNA of the CDR3: TGCAGCGTTGGCCGCCTCCAGGAACAGGGATTATCGTACGAGCAGTACTTC. Amino acids: CSVGRLQEQGLSYEQYF.

The genes are TRBV4-1 and TRBJ1-5; D is perhaps TRBD1 (5 bases). V lost 4 bases to trimming and J lost 0 bases, with 13 bases between them. This CDR3 is 16 amino acids long. Germline-derived CDR1 and CDR2 are MGHRA and YSYEKL. The CDR3 DNA sequence: TGCGCCAGCAGCCGCGGGGCAGATAATAGCAATCAGCCCCAGCATTTT. This encodes CASSRGADNSNQPQHF.

The chain recombines TRBV27 with TRBJ1-1; 12 positions agree with TRBD1. Germline CDR1 and CDR2: MNHEY and SMNVEV (reference sequence). Trimming took 5 bases from V and 5 from J; bases not matched to a gene: 6. The CDR3 runs to 15 residues. The CDR3 nucleotides are TGTGCCAGCAGTAGCCGGGACAGGGGGCTAACTGAAGCTTTCTTT. It encodes CASSSRDRGLTEAFF.

The chain is built from TRBV12-5 and TRBJ1-2; D possibly corresponds to TRBD1 (5 bases). CDR3 length: 13 residues. Trimming took off 4 bases at V and 3 bases at J, with 9 bases between the two ends. Germline V lookup: CDR1 LGHNT, CDR2 FRNRAP. CDR3 sequence: CASGSGGYYGYTF. DNA of the CDR3: TGTGCTAGTGGTTCGGGGGGGTACTATGGCTACACCTTC.

V gene TRBV5-6 combines with J gene TRBJ1-1; TRBD1 is a possible D gene (6 bases). Trimming cost V 0 bases and J 5 bases, with 11 bases left between them. There are 14 residues in the CDR3. The germline CDR1 and CDR2 sequences are SGHDT and YYEEEE. The CDR3 region has the DNA TGTGCCAGCAGCTTGGTTCAGGGGAAGACTGAAGCTTTCTTT. Protein sequence: CASSLVQGKTEAFF.

The rearrangement uses TRBV4-2 and TRBJ2-5; weak D call: TRBD2 (5 bases). This CDR3 has 15 amino acids. The V gene's germline CDR1 is LGHNA and CDR2 YNFKEQ. V lost 0 bases and J lost 0, with 8 bases in between. CDR3 sequence: CASSQESGYQETQYF. In DNA, the CDR3 is TGTGCCAGCAGCCAAGAGTCGGGGTACCAAGAGACCCAGTACTTC.

J is TRBJ1-3 and V is TRBV18; no definite D call. V dropped 2 bases and J dropped 1 base, with 6 bases sitting between them. The CDR3 consists of 14 residues. Per the germline V gene, CDR1 is KGHSH and CDR2 is LQKENI. The CDR3 region is CASSPEGSGNTIYF. CDR3 sequence (DNA): TGTGCCAGCTCACCAGAGGGATCTGGAAACACCATATATTTT.

This clone has a handful of counts. This rearrangement joins TRBV6-6 to TRBJ1-1; 8 nucleotides match TRBD1. Trimming cost V 6 bases and J 1 base; bases outside gene matches: 19. Germline-derived CDR1 and CDR2 are MNHNY and SVGAGI (reference sequence). The CDR3 has 19 amino acids. CDR3 protein: CASSSTHGQGLKGNTEAFF. CDR3 coding DNA: TGTGCCAGCAGCTCCACCCACGGACAGGGCCTCAAAGGGAACACTGAAGCTTTCTTT.

The CDR3 here is CASSPGQLNTEAFF. The CDR3 region has the DNA TGTGCCAGCTCACCGGGACAGCTGAACACTGAAGCTTTCTTT. The chain carries TRBV18 and TRBJ1-1, with 7 bases fitting TRBD1. Germline V CDR1 and CDR2: KGHSH, LQKENI. After removal of 3 bases from V and 0 bases from J, the junction contained 1 base not matched to a gene. The CDR3 covers 14 residues.

This rearrangement joins TRBV5-6 to TRBJ1-4; D uncertain. Trimming took 4 bases from V and 1 from J, leaving 14 bases between them. Germline V CDR1 and CDR2: SGHDT, YYEEEE. The CDR3 loop spans 16 amino acids. The CDR3: CASSLVTGKTNEKLFF. The CDR3 region has the DNA TGTGCCAGCAGCCTAGTAACGGGAAAAACTAATGAAAAACTGTTTTTT.

This chain links TRBV9 with TRBJ2-7; 9 bases map to TRBD1. The CDR3 consists of 16 residues. CDR1 and CDR2 from the germline V gene are SGDLS and YYNGEE. The trim removed 4 bases at V and 4 bases at J, leaving 12 bases unmatched. The CDR3 sequence is CASSSTGTGLWYEQYF. CDR3 nucleotide sequence: TGTGCCAGCAGCTCAACCGGGACAGGGTTATGGTACGAGCAGTACTTC.

This clone was seen once. The V and J genes are TRBV6-5 and TRBJ1-1; D gene unclear. Germline V CDR1 and CDR2: MNHEY, SVGAGI. CDR3 length equals 13 residues. Trimming took 0 bases from V and 4 from J, leaving 6 bases between them. The CDR3 sequence is CASSYSYLTEAFF. The CDR3 DNA reads as TGTGCCAGCAGTTACTCGTATCTCACTGAAGCTTTCTTT.

This clone was seen more than once but under ten times. This chain joins TRBV4-1 and TRBJ1-5; D is possibly TRBD1 (6 bases). This CDR3 has 16 amino acids. V was trimmed by 6 bases and J by 3 bases, leaving 18 bases between them. Germline CDR1 and CDR2: MGHRA and YSYEKL. CDR3 protein: CASSLQEGQTNQPQHF. The CDR3 DNA reads TGCGCCAGCAGTCTACAGGAAGGACAGACCAATCAGCCCCAGCATTTT.